This TCR beta chain was observed in a study of T cell responses to AZD1222 COVID-19 vaccine. V trimming: 6 bases; J trimming: 0 bases; junction bases outside the gene matches: 6. The germline V gene encodes CDR1 SGHRS and CDR2 YFSETQ. There are 14 residues in the CDR3. Measured with immunoSEQ multiplex PCR; TCRdb has only the in-frame clones, and not every one. The sample has about 70,000 clones; 70% to 90% are singletons. Notes on the study in general: Repertoire sampling was restricted to post-peak T cell response timepoints. The donor group comprised mostly white British people and more females; the analysis possibly underestimated clonal diversity.

About this clone: Its antigen is not known.

The clonotype originates from an adult who received the MenACWY meningococcal vaccine as a control. Sequencing used peripheral blood, obtained 28 days after the second dose of the MenACWY control vaccine. This rearrangement joins TRBV5-1 to TRBJ2-7, with 7 bases fitting TRBD1. The CDR3 DNA reads TGCGCCAGCACGCAAGGGACAGCCTCCTACGAGCAGTACTTC. It codes for CASTQGTASYEQYF.